Sequencing of this T cell receptor (beta chain) was carried out in a study of blood T cell repertoires in COVID-19. The overall study: Sources were T cells, B-cell-depleted T cells, or PBMCs; the material itself was cDNA or gDNA.

The CDR3 loop spans 15 amino acids. Germline V gene sequence: CDR1 SGHTA, CDR2 FQGNSA. Germline trimming cut 2 bases from V and 5 bases from J; bases unmatched to any gene: 6. Original analysis: Nucleated cell counts were estimated from reference gene primer amplification. Method: immunoSEQ multiplex PCR; TCRdb's copy keeps in-frame clones and lacks some. The D gene and trimming were derived from the DNA, and the V and J assignments and clone size from that table. In the table there are hundreds of thousands of clones, around 90% of which are singletons. The rearrangement joins TRBV7-2 to TRBJ2-5; 9 bases fit TRBD2. This TCR was recovered from a woman in her 50s who had recovered from COVID-19. The specimen was peripheral blood. This chain's CDR3 is CASSLKAGGLETQYF. The CDR3 bases are TGTGCCAGCAGCTTAAAAGCGGGAGGACTGGAGACCCAGTACTTC.